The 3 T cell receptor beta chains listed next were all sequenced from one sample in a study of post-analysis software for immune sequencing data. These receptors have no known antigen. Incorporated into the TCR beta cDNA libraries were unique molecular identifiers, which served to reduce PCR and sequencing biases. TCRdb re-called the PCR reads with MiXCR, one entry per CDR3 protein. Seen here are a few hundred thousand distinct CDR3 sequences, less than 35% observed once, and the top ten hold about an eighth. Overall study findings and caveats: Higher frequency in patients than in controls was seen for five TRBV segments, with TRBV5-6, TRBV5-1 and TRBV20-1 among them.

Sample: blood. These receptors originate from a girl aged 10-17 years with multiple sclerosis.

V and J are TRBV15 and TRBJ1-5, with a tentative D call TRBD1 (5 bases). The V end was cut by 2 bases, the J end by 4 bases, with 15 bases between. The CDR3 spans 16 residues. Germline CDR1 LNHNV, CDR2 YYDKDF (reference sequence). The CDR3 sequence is CATSRRTGPINQPQHF. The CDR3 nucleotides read TGTGCCACCAGCAGAAGAACGGGGCCTATTAATCAGCCCCAGCATTTT.

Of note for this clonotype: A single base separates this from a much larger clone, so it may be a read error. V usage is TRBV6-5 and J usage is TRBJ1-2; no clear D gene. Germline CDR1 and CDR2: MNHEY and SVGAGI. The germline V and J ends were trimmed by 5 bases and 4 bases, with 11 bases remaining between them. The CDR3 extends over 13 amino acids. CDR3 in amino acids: CASSADPPYGYTF. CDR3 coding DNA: TGTGCCAGCAGTGCGGACCCTCCCTATGGCTACACCTTC.

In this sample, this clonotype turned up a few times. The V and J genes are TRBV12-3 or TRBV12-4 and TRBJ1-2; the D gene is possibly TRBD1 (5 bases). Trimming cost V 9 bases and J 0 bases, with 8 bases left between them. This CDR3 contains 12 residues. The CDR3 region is CASGAPNYGYTF. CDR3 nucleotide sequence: TGTGCCAGTGGGGCCCCTAACTATGGCTACACCTTC.